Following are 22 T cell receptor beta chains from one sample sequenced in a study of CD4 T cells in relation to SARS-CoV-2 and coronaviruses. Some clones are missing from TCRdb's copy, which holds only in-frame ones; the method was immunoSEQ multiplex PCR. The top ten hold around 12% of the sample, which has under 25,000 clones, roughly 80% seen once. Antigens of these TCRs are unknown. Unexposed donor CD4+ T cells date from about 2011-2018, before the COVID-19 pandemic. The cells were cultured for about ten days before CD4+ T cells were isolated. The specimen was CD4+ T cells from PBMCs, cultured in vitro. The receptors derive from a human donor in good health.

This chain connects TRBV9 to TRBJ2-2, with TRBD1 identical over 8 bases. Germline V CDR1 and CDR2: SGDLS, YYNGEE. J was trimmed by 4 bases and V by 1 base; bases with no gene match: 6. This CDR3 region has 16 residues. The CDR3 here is CASSVQTGVLTGELFF. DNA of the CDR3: TGTGCCAGCAGCGTACAGACAGGGGTTCTCACCGGGGAGCTGTTTTTT.

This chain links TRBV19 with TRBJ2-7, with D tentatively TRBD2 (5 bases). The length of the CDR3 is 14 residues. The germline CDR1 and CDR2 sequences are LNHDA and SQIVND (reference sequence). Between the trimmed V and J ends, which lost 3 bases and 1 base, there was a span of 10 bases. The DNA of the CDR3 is TGTGCCAGTAGTATTGGACTCATATCCTACGAGCAGTACTTC. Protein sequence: CASSIGLISYEQYF.

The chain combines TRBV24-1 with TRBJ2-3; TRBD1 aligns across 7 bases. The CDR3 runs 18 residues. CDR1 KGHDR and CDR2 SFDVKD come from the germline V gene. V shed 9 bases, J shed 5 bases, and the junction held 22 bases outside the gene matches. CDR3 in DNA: TGTGCCACCGGCCCTGGATCCGGGACAGCCCCTAGGATAGATACGCAGTATTTT. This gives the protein CATGPGSGTAPRIDTQYF.

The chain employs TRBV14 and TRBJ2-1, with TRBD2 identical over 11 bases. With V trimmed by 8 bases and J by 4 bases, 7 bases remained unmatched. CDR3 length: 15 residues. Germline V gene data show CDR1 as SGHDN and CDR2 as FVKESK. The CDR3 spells CASSSSGRLYNEQFF. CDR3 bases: TGTGCCAGCTCCTCTAGCGGGAGGCTGTACAATGAGCAGTTCTTC.

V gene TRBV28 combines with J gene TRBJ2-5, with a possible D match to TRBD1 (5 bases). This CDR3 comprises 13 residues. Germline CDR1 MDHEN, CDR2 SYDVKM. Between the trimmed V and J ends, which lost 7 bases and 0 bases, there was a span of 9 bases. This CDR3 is CASTGQYQETQYF. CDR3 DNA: TGTGCCAGCACCGGACAATACCAAGAGACCCAGTACTTC. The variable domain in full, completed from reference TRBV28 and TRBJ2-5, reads DVKVTQSSRYLVKRTGEKVFLECVQDMDHENMFWYRQDPGLGLRLIYFSYDVKMKEKGDIPEGYSVSREKKERFSLILESASTNQTSMYLCASTGQYQETQYFGPGTRLLVL.

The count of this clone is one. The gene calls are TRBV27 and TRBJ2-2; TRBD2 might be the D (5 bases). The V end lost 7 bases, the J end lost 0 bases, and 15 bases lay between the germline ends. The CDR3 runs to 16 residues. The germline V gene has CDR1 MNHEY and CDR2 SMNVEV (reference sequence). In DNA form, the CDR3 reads TGTGCCAGCAATAAGTTCCGCGGGTCGAACACCGGGGAGCTGTTTTTT. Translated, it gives CASNKFRGSNTGELFF.

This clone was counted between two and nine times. In DNA form, the CDR3 reads TGTGCCAGCAGTTTATCGATCGCGACTAGCGGGAGGAATGAGCAGTTCTTC. It translates to CASSLSIATSGRNEQFF. The rearrangement links TRBV27 to TRBJ2-1; 13 bases match TRBD2. CDR3 size: 17 residues. Trimming removed 0 bases from V and 7 bases from J; junction bases left unmatched: 6. From germline, CDR1 is MNHEY and CDR2 SMNVEV (reference sequence).

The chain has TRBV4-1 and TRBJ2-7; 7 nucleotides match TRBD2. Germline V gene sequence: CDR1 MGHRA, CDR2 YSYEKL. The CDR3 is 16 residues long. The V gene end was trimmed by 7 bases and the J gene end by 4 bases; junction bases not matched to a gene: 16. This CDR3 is CASTRERGSSLYEQYF. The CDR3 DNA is TGCGCCAGCACCCGAGAGCGGGGATCCTCTCTATACGAGCAGTACTTC.

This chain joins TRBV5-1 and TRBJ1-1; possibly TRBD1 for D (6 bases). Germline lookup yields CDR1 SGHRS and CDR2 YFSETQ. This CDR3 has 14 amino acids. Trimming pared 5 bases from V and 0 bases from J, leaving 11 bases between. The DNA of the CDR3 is TGCGCCAGCAGATCGACAGGCTTGAACACTGAAGCTTTCTTT. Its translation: CASRSTGLNTEAFF.

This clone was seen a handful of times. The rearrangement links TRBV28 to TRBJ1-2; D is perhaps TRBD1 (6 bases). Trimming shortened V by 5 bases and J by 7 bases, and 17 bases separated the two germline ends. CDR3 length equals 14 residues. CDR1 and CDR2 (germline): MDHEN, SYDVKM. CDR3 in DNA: TGTGCCAGCAGTATTAACCGGGGGGCCTCTGGCTACACCTTC. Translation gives CASSINRGASGYTF.

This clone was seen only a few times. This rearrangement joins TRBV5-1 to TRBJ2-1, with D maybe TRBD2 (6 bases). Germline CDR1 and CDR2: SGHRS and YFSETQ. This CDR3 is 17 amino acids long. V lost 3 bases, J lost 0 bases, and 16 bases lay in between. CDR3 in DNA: TGCGCCAGCAGCTCGGCCCGTAGCGGTAGCTCCTACAATGAGCAGTTCTTC. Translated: CASSSARSGSSYNEQFF.

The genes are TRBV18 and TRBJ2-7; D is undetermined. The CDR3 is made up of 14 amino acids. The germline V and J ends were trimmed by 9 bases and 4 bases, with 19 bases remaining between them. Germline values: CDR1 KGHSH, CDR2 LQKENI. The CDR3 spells CASSPPGPLYEQYF. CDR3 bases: TGTGCCAGTTCCCCCCCCGGACCACTTTACGAGCAGTACTTC. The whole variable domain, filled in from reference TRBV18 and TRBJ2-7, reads NAGVMQNPRHLVRRRGQEARLRCSPMKGHSHVYWYRQLPEEGLKFMVYLQKENIIDESGMPKERFSAEFPKEGPSILRIQQVVRGDSAAYFCASSPPGPLYEQYFGPGTRLTVT.

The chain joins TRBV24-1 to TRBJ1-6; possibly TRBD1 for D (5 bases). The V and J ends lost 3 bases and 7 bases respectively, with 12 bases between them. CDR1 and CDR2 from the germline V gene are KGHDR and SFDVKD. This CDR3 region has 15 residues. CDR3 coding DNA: TGTGCCACCAGTGATGAGGGGACGGAGAATTCACCCCTCCACTTT. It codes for CATSDEGTENSPLHF.

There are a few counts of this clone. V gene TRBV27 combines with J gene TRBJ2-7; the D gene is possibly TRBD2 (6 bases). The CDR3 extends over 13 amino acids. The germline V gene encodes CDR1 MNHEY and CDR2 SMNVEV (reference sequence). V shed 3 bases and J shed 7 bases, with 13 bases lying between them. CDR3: CASSFLQAGEQYF. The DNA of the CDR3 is TGTGCCAGCAGTTTTTTACAGGCGGGGGAGCAGTACTTC.

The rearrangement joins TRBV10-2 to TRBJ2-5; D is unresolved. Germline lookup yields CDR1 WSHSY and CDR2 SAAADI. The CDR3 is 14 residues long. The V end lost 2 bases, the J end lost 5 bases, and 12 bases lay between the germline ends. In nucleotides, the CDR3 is TGCGCCAGCAGTGAGCACATGGCAACGGAGACCCAGTACTTC. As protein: CASSEHMATETQYF.

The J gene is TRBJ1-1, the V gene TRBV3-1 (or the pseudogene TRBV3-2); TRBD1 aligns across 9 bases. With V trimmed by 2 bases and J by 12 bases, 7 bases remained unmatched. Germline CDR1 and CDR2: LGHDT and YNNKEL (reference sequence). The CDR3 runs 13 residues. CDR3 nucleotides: TGTGCCAGCAGCCAATTCGGGACAGGGTTATCTTTCTTT. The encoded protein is CASSQFGTGLSFF.

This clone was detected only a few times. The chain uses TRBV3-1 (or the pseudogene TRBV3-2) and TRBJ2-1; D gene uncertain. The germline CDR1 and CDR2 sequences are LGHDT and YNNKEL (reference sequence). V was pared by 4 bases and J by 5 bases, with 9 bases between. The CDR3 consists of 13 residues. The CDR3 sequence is CASSLLTNNEQFF. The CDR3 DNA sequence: TGTGCCAGCAGCCTACTCACGAACAATGAGCAGTTCTTC.

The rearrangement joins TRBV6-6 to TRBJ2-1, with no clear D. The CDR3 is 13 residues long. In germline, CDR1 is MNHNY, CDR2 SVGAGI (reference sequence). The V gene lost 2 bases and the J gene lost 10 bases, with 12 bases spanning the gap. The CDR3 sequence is CASSYEVGREQFF. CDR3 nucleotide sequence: TGTGCCAGCAGTTACGAGGTGGGTAGAGAGCAGTTCTTC.

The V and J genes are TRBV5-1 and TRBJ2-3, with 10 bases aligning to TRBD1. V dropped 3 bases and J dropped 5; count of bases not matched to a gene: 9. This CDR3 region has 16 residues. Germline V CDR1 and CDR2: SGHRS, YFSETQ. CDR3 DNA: TGCGCCAGCAGCTGGGGTGCGGGACAGGGGAAAGATACGCAGTATTTT. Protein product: CASSWGAGQGKDTQYF. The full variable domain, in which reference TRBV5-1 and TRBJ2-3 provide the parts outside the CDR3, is KAGVTQTPRYLIKTRGQQVTLSCSPISGHRSVSWYQQTPGQGLQFLFEYFSETQRNKGNFPGRFSGRQFSNSRSEMNVSTLELGDSALYLCASSWGAGQGKDTQYFGPGTRLTVL.

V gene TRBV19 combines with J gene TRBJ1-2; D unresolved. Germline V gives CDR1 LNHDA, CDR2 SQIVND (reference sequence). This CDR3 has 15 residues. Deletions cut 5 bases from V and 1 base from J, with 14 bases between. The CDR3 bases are TGTGCCAGTAGTCTGCGGCAGGAATTTAACTATGGCTACACCTTC. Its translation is CASSLRQEFNYGYTF.

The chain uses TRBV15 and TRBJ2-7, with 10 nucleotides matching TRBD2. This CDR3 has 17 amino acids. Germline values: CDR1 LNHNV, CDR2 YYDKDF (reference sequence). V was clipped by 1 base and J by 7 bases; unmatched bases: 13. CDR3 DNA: TGTGCCACCAGCAGAGGTGGGAGAAGCGGGAGGGCCGGGGAGCAGTACTTC. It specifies CATSRGGRSGRAGEQYF.

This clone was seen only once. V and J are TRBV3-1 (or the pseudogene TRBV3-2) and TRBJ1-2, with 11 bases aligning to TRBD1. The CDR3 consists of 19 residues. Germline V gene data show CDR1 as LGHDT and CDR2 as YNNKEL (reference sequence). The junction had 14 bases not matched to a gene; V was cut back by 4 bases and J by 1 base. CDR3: CASSRMPWDRGVFNYGYTF. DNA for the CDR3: TGTGCCAGCAGCCGGATGCCTTGGGACAGGGGGGTGTTTAACTATGGCTACACCTTC.